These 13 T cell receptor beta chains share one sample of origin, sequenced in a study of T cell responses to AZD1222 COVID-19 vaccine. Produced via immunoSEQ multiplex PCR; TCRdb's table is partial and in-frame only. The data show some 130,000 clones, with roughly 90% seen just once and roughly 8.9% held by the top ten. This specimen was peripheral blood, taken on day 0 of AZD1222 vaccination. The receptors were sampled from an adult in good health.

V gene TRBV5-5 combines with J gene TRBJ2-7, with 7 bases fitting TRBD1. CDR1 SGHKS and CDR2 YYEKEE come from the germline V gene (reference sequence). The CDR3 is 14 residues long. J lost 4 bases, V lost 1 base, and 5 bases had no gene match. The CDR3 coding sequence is TGTGCCAGCAGCTTGTGGGACAGAATATACGAGCAGTACTTC. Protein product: CASSLWDRIYEQYF.

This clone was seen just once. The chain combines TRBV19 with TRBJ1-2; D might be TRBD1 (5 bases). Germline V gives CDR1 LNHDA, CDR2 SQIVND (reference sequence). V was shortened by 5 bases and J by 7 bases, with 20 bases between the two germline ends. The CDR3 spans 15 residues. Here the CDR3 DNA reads TGTGCCAGTAGTCCCCGGGACGGGGGATTGTCTGGCTACACCTTC. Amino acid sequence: CASSPRDGGLSGYTF.

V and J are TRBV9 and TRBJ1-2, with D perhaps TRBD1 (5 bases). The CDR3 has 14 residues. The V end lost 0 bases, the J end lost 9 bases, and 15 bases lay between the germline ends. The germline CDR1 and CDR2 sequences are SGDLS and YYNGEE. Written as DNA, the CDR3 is TGTGCCAGCAGCGTAGGTTTAGGGGATTATAGCTACACCTTC. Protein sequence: CASSVGLGDYSYTF.

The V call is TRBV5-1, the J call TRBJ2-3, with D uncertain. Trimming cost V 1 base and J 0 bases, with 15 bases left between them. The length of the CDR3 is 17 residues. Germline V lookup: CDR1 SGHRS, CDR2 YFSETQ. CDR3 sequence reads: CASSLPSLPASTDTQYF. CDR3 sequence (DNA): TGCGCCAGCAGCTTGCCAAGCCTTCCTGCTAGCACAGATACGCAGTATTTT.

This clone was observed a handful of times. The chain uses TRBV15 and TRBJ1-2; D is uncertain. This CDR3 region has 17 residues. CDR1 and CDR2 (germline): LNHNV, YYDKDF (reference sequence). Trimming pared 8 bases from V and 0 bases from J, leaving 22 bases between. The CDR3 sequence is CATFGGEQLGTNYGYTF. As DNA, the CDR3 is TGTGCCACCTTCGGCGGGGAGCAGCTGGGAACTAACTATGGCTACACCTTC.

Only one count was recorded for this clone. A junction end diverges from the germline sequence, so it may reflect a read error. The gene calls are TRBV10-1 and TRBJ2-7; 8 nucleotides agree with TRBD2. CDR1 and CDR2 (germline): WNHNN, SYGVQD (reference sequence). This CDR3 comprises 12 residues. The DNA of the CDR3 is TGCGCCAGCAGTGAGTCCGGGGGGGCTTGGAACTTC. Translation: CASSESGGAWNF.

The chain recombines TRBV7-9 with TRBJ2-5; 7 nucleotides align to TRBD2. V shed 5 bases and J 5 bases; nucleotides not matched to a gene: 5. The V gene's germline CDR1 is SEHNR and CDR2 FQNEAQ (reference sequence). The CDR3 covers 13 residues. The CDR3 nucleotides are TGTGCCAGCAGCGTTCTAGCGGCGGAGACCCAGTACTTC. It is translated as CASSVLAAETQYF.

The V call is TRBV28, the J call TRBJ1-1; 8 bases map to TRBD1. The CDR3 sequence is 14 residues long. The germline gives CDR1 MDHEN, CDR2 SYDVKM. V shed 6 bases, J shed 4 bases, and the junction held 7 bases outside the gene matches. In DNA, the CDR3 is TGTGCCAGCAGCTCAGGGGGCGCGAGCACTGAAGCTTTCTTT. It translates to CASSSGGASTEAFF.

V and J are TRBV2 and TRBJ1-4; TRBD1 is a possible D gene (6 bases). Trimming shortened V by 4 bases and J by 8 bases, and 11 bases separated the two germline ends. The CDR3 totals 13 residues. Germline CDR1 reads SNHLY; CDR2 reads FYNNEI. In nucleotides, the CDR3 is TGTGCCAGCAGTGTTCACAGGGAAGAAAAACTGTTTTTT. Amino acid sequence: CASSVHREEKLFF.

The CDR3 DNA sequence: TGTGCCAGCAGACAGGTTAGCGGGGAGCTGTTTTTT. It encodes CASRQVSGELFF. The chain combines TRBV12-3 or TRBV12-4 with TRBJ2-2; possibly TRBD1 for D (5 bases). Trimming left V 6 bases short and J 7 bases short, with 9 bases between. This CDR3 contains 12 residues.

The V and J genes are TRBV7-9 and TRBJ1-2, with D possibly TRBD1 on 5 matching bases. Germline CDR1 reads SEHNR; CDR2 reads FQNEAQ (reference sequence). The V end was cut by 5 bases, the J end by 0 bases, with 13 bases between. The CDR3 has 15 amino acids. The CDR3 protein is CASSQEGAANYGYTF. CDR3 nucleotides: TGTGCCAGCAGCCAGGAAGGGGCCGCTAACTATGGCTACACCTTC. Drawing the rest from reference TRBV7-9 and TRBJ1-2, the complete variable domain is DTGVSQNPRHKITKRGQNVTFRCDPISEHNRLYWYRQTLGQGPEFLTYFQNEAQLEKSRLLSDRFSAERPKGSFSTLEIQRTEQGDSAMYLCASSQEGAANYGYTFGSGTRLTVV.

In nucleotides, the CDR3 is TGTGCCAGCAGTTCCGGGACAGCTAGCACAGATACGCAGTATTTT. Translated, it gives CASSSGTASTDTQYF. The chain has TRBV5-8 and TRBJ2-3; TRBD1 matches 7 bases. Germline V gene sequence: CDR1 SGHTS, CDR2 YDEGEE. V lost 5 bases to trimming and J lost 0 bases; unmatched junction nucleotides: 6. The CDR3 runs 15 residues. Full variable domain (outside the CDR3, taken from reference TRBV5-8 and TRBJ2-3): EAGVTQSPTHLIKTRGQQATLRCSPISGHTSVYWYQQALGLGLQFLLWYDEGEERNRGNFPPRFSGRQFPNYSSELNVNALELEDSALYLCASSSGTASTDTQYFGPGTRLTVL.

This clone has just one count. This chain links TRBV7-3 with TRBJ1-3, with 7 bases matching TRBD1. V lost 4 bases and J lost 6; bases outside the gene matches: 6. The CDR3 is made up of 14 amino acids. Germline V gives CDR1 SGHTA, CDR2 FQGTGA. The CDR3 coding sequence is TGTGCCAGCAGCTCAACAGGGGCGATAAACACCATATATTTT. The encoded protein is CASSSTGAINTIYF.